This record concerns one T cell receptor beta chain sequence. These data belong to a study of cytomegalovirus exposure and HLA in healthy donors. This CDR3 region has 18 residues. Germline V gene data show CDR1 as SGHRS and CDR2 as YFSETQ. J was trimmed by 0 bases and V by 4 bases; bases with no gene match: 10. 13 Jbeta primers and 60 Vbeta primers were used for the PCR. Produced via immunoSEQ multiplex PCR; TCRdb's table is partial and in-frame only. There are approximately 100,000 clones in the sample; about four fifths occur only once, and about 4% lies in the top ten. Sample: PBMCs. This clonotype was obtained from a woman aged 40 to 50 in good health and CMV-seropositive. The chain links TRBV5-1 to TRBJ2-4; 10 bases fit TRBD2. The CDR3 region has the DNA TGCGCCAGCAGCCTGGCTATAGCGGGAGGCGTAGCCAAAAACATTCAGTACTTC. Protein sequence: CASSLAIAGGVAKNIQYF.